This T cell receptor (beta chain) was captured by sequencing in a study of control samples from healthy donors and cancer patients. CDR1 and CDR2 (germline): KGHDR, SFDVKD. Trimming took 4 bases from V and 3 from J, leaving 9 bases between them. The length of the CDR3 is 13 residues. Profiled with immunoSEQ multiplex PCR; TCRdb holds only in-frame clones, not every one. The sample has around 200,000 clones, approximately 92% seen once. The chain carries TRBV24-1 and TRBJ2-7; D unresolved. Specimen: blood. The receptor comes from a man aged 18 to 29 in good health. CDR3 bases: TGTGCCACCAGTGACCGTGACGTCTACGAGCAGTACTTC. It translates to CATSDRDVYEQYF.